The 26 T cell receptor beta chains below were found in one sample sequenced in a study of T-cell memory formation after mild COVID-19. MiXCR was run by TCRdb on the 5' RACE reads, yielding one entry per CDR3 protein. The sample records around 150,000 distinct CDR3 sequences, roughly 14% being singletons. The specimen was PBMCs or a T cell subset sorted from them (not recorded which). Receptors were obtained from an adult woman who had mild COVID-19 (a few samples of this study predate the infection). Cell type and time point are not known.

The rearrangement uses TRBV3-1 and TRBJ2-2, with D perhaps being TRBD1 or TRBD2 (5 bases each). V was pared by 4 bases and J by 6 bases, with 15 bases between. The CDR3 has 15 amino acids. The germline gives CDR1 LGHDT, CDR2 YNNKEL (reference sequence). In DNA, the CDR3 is TGTGCCAGCAGCCTCGGACTCCCAGGGCCCGGGGAGCTGTTTTTT. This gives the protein CASSLGLPGPGELFF. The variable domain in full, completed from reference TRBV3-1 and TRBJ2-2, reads DTAVSQTPKYLVTQMGNDKSIKCEQNLGHDTMYWYKQDSKKFLKIMFSYNNKELIINETVPNRFSPKSPDKAHLNLHINSLELGDSAVYFCASSLGLPGPGELFFGEGSRLTVL.

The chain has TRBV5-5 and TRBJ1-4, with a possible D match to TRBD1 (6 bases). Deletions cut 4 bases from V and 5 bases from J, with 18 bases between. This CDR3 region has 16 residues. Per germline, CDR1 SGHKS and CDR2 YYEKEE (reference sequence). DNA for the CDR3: TGTGCCAGCAGCCCAAGAACGGGGGCGGAGAATGAAAAACTGTTTTTT. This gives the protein CASSPRTGAENEKLFF.

The CDR3 nucleotides are TGTGCCAGCAGCCCCTCATTGGGTAATGAAAAACTGTTTTTT. The encoded protein is CASSPSLGNEKLFF. The chain employs TRBV3-1 and TRBJ1-4; D ambiguous. The length of the CDR3 is 14 residues. Per germline, CDR1 LGHDT and CDR2 YNNKEL (reference sequence). V lost 4 bases, J lost 4 bases, and 10 bases lay in between.

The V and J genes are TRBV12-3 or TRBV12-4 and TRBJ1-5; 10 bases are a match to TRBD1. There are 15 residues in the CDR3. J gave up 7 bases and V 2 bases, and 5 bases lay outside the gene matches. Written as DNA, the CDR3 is TGTGCCAGCAGTTTATCGACAGGGGGCCGGCAGCCCCAGCATTTT. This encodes CASSLSTGGRQPQHF.

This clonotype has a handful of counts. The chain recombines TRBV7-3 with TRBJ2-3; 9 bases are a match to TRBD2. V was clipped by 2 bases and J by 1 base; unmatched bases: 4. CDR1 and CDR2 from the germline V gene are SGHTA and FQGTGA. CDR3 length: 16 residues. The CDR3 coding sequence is TGTGCCAGCAGCTTAGGGCGGGGGGGTCGCACAGATACGCAGTATTTT. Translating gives CASSLGRGGRTDTQYF. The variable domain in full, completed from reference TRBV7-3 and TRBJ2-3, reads GAGVSQTPSNKVTEKGKYVELRCDPISGHTALYWYRQSLGQGPEFLIYFQGTGAADDSGLPNDRFFAVRPEGSVSTLKIQRTERGDSAVYLCASSLGRGGRTDTQYFGPGTRLTVL.

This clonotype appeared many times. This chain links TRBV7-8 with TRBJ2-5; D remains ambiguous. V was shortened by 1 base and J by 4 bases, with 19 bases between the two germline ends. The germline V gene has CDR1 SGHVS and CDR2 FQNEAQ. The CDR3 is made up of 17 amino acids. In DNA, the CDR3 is TGTGCCAGCAGCTTAGAGCCAGGACGCTCCCTAGGAGAGACCCAGTACTTC. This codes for CASSLEPGRSLGETQYF.

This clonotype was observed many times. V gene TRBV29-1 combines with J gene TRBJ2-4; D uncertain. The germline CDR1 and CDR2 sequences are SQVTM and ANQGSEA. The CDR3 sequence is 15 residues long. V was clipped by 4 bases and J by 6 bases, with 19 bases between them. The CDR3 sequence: CSVGAATILGNIQYF. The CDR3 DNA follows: TGCAGCGTTGGGGCCGCCACTATCTTGGGAAACATTCAGTACTTC.

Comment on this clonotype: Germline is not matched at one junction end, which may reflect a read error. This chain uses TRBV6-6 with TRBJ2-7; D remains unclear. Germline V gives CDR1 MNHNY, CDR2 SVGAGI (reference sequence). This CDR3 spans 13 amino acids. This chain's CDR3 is CAISYDNDYEQYF. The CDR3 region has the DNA TGTGCCATCAGTTATGACAACGACTACGAGCAGTACTTC.

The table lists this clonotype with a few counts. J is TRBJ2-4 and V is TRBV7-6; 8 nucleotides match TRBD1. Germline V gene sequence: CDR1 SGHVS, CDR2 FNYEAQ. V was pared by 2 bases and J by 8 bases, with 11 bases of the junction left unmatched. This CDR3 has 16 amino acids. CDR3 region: CASSLRQGFSKDIQYF. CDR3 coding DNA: TGTGCCAGCAGCTTAAGACAGGGGTTTTCAAAGGACATTCAGTACTTC.

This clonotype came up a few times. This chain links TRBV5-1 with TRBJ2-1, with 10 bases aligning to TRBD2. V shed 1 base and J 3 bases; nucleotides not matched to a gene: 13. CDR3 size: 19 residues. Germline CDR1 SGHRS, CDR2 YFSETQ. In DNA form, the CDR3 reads TGCGCCAGCAGCTTGAGGACTTTTAGAGCGGGGGGGATCTACAATGAGCAGTTCTTC. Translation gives CASSLRTFRAGGIYNEQFF.

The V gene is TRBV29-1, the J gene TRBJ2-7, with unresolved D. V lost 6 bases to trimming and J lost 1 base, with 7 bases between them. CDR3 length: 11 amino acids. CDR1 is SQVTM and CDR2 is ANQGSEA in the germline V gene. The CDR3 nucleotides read TGCAGCGTCCGAGGTTCCTACGAGCAGTACTTC. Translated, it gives CSVRGSYEQYF.

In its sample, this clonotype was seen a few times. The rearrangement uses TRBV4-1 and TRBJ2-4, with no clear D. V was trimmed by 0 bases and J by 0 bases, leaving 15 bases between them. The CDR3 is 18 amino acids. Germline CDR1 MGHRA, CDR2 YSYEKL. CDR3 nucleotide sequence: TGCGCCAGCAGCCAAGATCGCGCGCTGATACTAGCCAAAAACATTCAGTACTTC. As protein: CASSQDRALILAKNIQYF.

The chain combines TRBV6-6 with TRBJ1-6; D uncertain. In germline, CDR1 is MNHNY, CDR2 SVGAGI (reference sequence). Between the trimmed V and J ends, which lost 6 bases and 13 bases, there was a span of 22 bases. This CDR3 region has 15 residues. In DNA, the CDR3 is TGTGCCAGCAGCGAGATTAGAAGTAGCGAGAGGCCCCTCCACTTT. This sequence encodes CASSEIRSSERPLHF.

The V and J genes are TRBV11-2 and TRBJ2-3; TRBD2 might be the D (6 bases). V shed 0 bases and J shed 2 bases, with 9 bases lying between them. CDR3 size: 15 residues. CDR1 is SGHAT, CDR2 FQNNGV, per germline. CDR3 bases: TGTGCCAGCAGCTTAGATAGCGGACCCACAGATACGCAGTATTTT. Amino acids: CASSLDSGPTDTQYF.

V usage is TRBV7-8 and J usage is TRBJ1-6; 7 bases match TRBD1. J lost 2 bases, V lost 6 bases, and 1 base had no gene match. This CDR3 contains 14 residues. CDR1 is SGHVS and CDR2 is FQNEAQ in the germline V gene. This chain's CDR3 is CASRGGAYNSPLHF. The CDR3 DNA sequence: TGTGCCAGCAGAGGGGGCGCCTATAATTCACCCCTCCACTTT.

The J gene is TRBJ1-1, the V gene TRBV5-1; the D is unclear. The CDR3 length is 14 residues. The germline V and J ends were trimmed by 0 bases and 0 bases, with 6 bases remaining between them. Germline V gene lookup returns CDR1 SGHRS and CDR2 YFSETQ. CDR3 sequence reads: CASSLVQVNTEAFF. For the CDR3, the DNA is TGCGCCAGCAGCTTGGTCCAGGTGAACACTGAAGCTTTCTTT.

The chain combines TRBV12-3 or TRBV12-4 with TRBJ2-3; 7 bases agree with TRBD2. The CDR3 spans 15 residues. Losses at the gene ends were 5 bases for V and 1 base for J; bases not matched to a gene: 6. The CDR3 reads CASSQRLAGTDTQYF. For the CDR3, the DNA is TGTGCCAGCAGTCAGCGACTAGCAGGCACAGATACGCAGTATTTT.

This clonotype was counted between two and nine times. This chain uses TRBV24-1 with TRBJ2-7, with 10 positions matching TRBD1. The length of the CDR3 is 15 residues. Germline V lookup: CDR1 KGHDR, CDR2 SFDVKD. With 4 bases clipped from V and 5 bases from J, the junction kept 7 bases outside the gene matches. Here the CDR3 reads CATSDPGQGVNEQYF. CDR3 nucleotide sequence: TGTGCCACCAGTGACCCCGGACAGGGGGTTAACGAGCAGTACTTC.

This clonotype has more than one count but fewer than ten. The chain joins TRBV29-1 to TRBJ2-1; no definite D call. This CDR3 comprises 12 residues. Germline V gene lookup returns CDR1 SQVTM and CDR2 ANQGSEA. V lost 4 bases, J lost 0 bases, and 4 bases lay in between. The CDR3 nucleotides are TGCAGCGTTGCTGGCTCCTACAATGAGCAGTTCTTC. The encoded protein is CSVAGSYNEQFF.

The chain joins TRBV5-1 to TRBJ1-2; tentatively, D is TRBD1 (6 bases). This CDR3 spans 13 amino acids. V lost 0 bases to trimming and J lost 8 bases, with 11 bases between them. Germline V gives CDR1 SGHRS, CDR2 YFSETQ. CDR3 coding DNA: TGCGCCAGCAGCTTGGCCGGGACAAAAGGCTACACCTTC. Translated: CASSLAGTKGYTF. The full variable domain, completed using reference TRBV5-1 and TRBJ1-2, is KAGVTQTPRYLIKTRGQQVTLSCSPISGHRSVSWYQQTPGQGLQFLFEYFSETQRNKGNFPGRFSGRQFSNSRSEMNVSTLELGDSALYLCASSLAGTKGYTFGSGTRLTVV.

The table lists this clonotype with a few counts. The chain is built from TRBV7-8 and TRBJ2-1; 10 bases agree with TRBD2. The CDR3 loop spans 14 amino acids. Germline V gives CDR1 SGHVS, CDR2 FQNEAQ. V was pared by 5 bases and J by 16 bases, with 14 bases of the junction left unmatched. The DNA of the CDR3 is TGTGCCAGCAGCCCCTTTGGGAAGCGGGAGGGCGAATTCTTC. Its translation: CASSPFGKREGEFF.

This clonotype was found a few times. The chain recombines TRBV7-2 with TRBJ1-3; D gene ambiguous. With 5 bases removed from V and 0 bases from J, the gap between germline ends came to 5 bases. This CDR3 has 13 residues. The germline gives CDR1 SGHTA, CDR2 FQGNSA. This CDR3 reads CASSLNSGNTIYF. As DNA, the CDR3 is TGTGCCAGCAGCCTTAACTCTGGAAACACCATATATTTT. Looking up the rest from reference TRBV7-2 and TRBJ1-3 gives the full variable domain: GAGVSQSPSNKVTEKGKDVELRCDPISGHTALYWYRQSLGQGLEFLIYFQGNSAPDKSGLPSDRFSAERTGGSVSTLTIQRTQQEDSAVYLCASSLNSGNTIYFGEGSWLTVV.

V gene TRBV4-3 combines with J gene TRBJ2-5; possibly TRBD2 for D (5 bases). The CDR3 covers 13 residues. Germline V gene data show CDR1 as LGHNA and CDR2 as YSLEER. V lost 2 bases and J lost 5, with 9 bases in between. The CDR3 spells CASSQYPGETQYF. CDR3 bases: TGCGCCAGCAGCCAATATCCGGGGGAGACCCAGTACTTC.

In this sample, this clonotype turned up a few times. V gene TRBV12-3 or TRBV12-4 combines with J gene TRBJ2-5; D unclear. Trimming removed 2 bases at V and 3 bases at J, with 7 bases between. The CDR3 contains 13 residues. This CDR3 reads CASSLNHKETQYF. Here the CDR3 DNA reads TGTGCCAGCAGTTTAAACCATAAAGAGACCCAGTACTTC.

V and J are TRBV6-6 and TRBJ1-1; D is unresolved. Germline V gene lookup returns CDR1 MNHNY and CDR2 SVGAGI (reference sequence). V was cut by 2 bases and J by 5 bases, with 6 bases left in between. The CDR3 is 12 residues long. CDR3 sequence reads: CASSYGVTEAFF. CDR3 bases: TGTGCCAGCAGTTACGGGGTGACTGAAGCTTTCTTT.

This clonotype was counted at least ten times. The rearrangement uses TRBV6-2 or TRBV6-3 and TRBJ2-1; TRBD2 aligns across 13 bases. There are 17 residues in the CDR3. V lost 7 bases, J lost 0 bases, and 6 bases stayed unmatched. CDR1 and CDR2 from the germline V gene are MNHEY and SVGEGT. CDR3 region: CASTSRTSGSSYNEQFF. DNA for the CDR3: TGTGCCAGCACCTCAAGGACTAGCGGGAGCTCCTACAATGAGCAGTTCTTC.